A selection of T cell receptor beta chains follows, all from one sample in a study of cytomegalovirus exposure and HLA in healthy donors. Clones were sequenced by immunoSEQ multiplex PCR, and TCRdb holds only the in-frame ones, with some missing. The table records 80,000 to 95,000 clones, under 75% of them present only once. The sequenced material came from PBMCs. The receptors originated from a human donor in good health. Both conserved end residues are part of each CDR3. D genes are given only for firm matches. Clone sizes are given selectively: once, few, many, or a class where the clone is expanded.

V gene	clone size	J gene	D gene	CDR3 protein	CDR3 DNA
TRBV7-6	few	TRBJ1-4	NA	CASSLVGRAHEKLFF	TGTGCCAGCAGCTTAGTTGGCAGGGCCCATGAAAAACTGTTTTTT
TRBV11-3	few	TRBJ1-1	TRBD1	CASTQEGAQAFF	TGTGCCAGCACCCAAGAGGGGGCGCAGGCTTTCTTT
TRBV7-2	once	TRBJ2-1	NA	CASSLSGWTYNEQFF	TGTGCCAGCAGCCTTAGCGGTTGGACCTACAATGAGCAGTTCTTC
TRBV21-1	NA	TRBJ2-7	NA	CASPAGSYEQYF	TGTGCCAGCCCGGCAGGCTCCTACGAGCAGTACTTC
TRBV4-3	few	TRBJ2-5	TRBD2	CASSPRTSFETQYF	TGCGCCAGCAGCCCTAGGACTAGCTTTGAGACCCAGTACTTC
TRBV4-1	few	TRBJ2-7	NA	CASSQHQANEQYF	TGCGCCAGCAGCCAACACCAGGCTAACGAGCAGTACTTC
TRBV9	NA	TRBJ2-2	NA	CASSVVAGRNTGELFF	TGTGCCAGCAGCGTAGTGGCGGGGAGGAACACCGGGGAGCTGTTTTTT
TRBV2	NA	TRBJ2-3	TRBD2	CASSWTSGGLSDTQYF	TGTGCCAGCAGCTGGACTAGCGGGGGCCTCTCAGATACGCAGTATTTT
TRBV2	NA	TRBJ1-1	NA	CARGQAEAFF	TGTGCCAGGGGGCAGGCTGAAGCTTTCTTT
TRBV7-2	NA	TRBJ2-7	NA	CASSLVSQGSEQYF	TGTGCCAGCAGCTTAGTGTCCCAGGGGTCCGAGCAGTACTTC
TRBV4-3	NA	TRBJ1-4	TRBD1	CASSRQDRVGEKLFF	TGCGCCAGCAGCCGGCAGGACAGGGTGGGGGAAAAACTGTTTTTT
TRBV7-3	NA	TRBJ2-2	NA	CASSPTTLGELFF	TGTGCCAGCAGCCCAACTACCCTGGGGGAGCTGTTTTTT
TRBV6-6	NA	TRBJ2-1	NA	CASSPRLSENEQFF	TGTGCCAGCAGTCCCCGCCTGTCGGAGAATGAGCAGTTCTTC
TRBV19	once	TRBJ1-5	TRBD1	CASSLGQGNQPQHF	TGTGCCAGTAGTCTCGGACAGGGAAATCAGCCCCAGCATTTT
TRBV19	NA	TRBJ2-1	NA	CASTQGPYNEQFF	TGTGCCAGTACCCAGGGGCCCTACAATGAGCAGTTCTTC
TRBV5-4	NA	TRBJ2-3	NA	CASSLAGVDTQYF	TGTGCCAGCAGCTTGGCGGGTGTAGATACGCAGTATTTT
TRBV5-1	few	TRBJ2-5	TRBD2	CASGKAGGKETQYF	TGCGCCAGCGGGAAGGCGGGGGGAAAAGAGACCCAGTACTTC
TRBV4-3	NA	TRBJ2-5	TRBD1	CASSQYTGGVETQYF	TGCGCCAGCAGCCAATATACAGGGGGCGTCGAGACCCAGTACTTC
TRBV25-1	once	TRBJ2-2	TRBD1	CASSEGQDTGELFF	TGTGCCAGCAGTGAGGGACAGGACACCGGGGAGCTGTTTTTT
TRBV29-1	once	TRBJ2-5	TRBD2	CSVLTSGGETQYF	TGCAGCGTATTGACTAGCGGGGGTGAGACCCAGTACTTC
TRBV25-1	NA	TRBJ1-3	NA	CASSDGGSGNTIYF	TGTGCCAGCAGTGACGGCGGCTCTGGAAACACCATATATTTT
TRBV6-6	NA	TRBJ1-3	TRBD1	CASSGTGVSGNTIYF	TGTGCCAGCAGCGGAACAGGGGTCTCTGGAAACACCATATATTTT
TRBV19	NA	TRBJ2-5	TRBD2	CASSISAGGGTQYF	TGTGCCAGTAGTATATCGGCGGGGGGGGGTACCCAGTACTTC
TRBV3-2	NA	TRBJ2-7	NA	CAGRTQGYF	TGTGCCGGTAGGACCCAGGGGTACTTC
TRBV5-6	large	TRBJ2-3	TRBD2	CASSLTSGGTDTQYF	TGTGCCAGCAGCTTGACTAGCGGGGGGACGGATACGCAGTATTTT
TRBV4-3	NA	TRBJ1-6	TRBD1	CASSHGDRSSPLHF	TGCGCCAGCAGCCACGGGGACAGGAGTTCACCCCTCCACTTT
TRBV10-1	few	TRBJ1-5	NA	CASSEGQWQPQHF	TGCGCCAGCAGTGAGGGACAATGGCAGCCCCAGCATTTT
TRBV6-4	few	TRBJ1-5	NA	CASSDVDSRRVQPQHF	TGTGCCAGCAGTGACGTTGACAGCCGACGCGTTCAGCCCCAGCATTTT
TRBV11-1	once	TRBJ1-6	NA	CASSPQRNSPLHF	TGTGCCAGCAGCCCTCAGCGCAATTCACCCCTCCACTTT
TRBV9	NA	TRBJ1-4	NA	CASSQTGVELFF	TGTGCCAGCAGCCAAACAGGAGTCGAACTGTTTTTT
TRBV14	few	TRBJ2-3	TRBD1	CASSLGTGSTDTQYF	TGTGCCAGCAGCCTCGGGACAGGGAGCACAGATACGCAGTATTTT
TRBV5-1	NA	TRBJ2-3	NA	CASSLGLGTSDTQYF	TGCGCCAGCAGCTTGGGACTAGGAACTTCAGATACGCAGTATTTT
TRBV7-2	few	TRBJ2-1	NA	CASSLGGQGSEQFF	TGTGCCAGCAGCTTAGGGGGCCAGGGATCTGAGCAGTTCTTC
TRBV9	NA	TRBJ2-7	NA	CASSEGPLSYEQYF	TGTGCCAGCAGCGAGGGGCCCTTATCCTACGAGCAGTACTTC
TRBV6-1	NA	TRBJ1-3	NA	CASSVQGTGNTIYF	TGTGCCAGCAGTGTACAGGGAACTGGAAACACCATATATTTT
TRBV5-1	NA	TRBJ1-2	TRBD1	CASSLPGQGIAGYTF	TGCGCCAGCAGCCTACCGGGACAGGGGATTGCTGGCTACACCTTC
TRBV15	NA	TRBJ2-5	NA	CATSRDPGVGRRWETQYF	TGTGCCACCAGCAGAGATCCCGGGGTGGGAAGAAGATGGGAGACCCAGTACTTC
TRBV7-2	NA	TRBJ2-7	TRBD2	CASSELAGEQYF	TGTGCCAGCAGCGAACTAGCGGGGGAGCAGTACTTC
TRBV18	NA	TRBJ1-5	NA	CASSPTALNRVGNQPQHF	TGTGCCAGCTCACCCACCGCGTTGAACAGGGTCGGGAATCAGCCCCAGCATTTT
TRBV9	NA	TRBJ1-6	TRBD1	CASSQTGSRSYNSPLHF	TGTGCCAGCAGCCAGACAGGGTCCCGATCCTATAATTCACCCCTCCACTTT
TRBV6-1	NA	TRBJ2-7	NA	CASKPGMNEQYF	TGTGCCAGCAAGCCAGGGATGAACGAGCAGTACTTC
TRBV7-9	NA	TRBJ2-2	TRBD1	CASSLGDRDTGELFF	TGTGCCAGCAGCTTGGGCGACAGGGACACCGGGGAGCTGTTTTTT
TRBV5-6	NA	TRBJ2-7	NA	CASSLEGNYEQYF	TGTGCCAGCAGCCTTGAGGGCAATTACGAGCAGTACTTC
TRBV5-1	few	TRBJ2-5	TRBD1	CASSLTGRETQYF	TGCGCCAGCAGTCTGACAGGGCGAGAGACCCAGTACTTC
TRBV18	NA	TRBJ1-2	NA	CASSPIAGQGDYGYTF	TGTGCCAGCTCACCTATCGCGGGGCAAGGGGACTATGGCTACACCTTC
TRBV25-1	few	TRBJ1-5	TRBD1	CASSERQGGGPQHF	TGTGCCAGCAGTGAGAGACAGGGGGGAGGGCCCCAGCATTTT
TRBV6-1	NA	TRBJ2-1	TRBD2	CASKPGLAFHEQFF	TGTGCCAGCAAACCGGGACTAGCTTTCCATGAGCAGTTCTTC
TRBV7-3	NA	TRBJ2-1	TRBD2	CASSLLGLADNEQLF	TGTGCCAGCAGCTTGCTCGGACTAGCGGACAATGAGCAGCTCTTC
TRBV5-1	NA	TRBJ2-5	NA	CATPTNEGETQYF	TGCGCCACCCCAACAAATGAGGGTGAGACCCAGTACTTC
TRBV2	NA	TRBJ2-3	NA	CASSGGGGVTDTQYF	TGTGCCAGCAGTGGCGGAGGGGGCGTTACAGATACGCAGTATTTT
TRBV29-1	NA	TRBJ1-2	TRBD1	CSGSRGQGAGYTF	TGCAGCGGCTCGAGAGGACAGGGGGCTGGCTACACCTTC
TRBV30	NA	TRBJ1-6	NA	CAWRTGRAGNSPLHF	TGTGCCTGGAGGACTGGGAGGGCAGGGAATTCACCCCTCCACTTT
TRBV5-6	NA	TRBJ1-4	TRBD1	CASSFRGTGDEKLFF	TGTGCCAGCAGCTTCCGCGGGACAGGGGATGAAAAACTGTTTTTT
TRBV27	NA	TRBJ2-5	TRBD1	CASSLDWTGQETQYF	TGTGCCAGCAGTTTGGATTGGACAGGGCAAGAGACCCAGTACTTC
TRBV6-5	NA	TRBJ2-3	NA	CASSWARGTDTQYF	TGTGCCAGCAGTTGGGCTCGCGGCACAGATACGCAGTATTTT
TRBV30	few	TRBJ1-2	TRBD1	CAWSDRGNYGYTF	TGTGCCTGGAGCGACAGGGGGAACTATGGCTACACCTTC
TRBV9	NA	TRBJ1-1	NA	CASSFSVGTEAFF	TGTGCCAGCAGCTTCAGCGTCGGGACTGAAGCTTTCTTT
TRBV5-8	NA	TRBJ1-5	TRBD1	CASSKDRDQPQHF	TGTGCCAGCAGCAAGGACAGGGATCAGCCCCAGCATTTT
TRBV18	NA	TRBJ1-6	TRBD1	CASSRQGSDSPLHF	TGTGCCAGCTCCCGACAGGGGAGCGATTCACCCCTCCACTTT
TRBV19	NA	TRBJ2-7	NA	CASSWGGPTYEQYF	TGTGCCAGTAGTTGGGGGGGGCCGACCTACGAGCAGTACTTC